Listed here is a single T cell receptor (beta chain). The antigen remains undetermined. This sample was taken from a study of human T cells and chemical hapten exposure. Background on the study: Once 0.01% DPC had been applied to the upper back by patch test, readings were taken at 6 days. Study-level findings and limits: Controls had significantly fewer large CDR3 similarity clusters than were formed by expanded TCRs.

This CDR3 is 13 amino acids long. The germline CDR1 and CDR2 sequences are MNHEY and SVGEGT. The V end lost 4 bases, the J end lost 4 bases, and 7 bases lay between the germline ends. MiXCR was run by TCRdb on the RACE reads, yielding one entry per CDR3 protein. The sample lists nearly 110,000 distinct CDR3 sequences; 12% were seen once. Time point indicated: pre-sensitization, week 0. Treatment in this sample: therapeutic diphenylcyclopropenone sensitization with weekly scalp DPC. The sample in question was whole blood, obtained in connection with sensitization to the hapten diphenylcyclopropenone (DPC). The chain has TRBV6-2 or TRBV6-3 and TRBJ2-2; D call uncertain. This sequence originates from a woman between 45 and 65 years old with alopecia areata. Some clones in this sample may be carry-over from other donors' samples. The CDR3 loop is CASSLEFTGELFF. The CDR3 DNA reads TGTGCCAGCAGTTTGGAATTCACCGGGGAGCTGTTTTTT.